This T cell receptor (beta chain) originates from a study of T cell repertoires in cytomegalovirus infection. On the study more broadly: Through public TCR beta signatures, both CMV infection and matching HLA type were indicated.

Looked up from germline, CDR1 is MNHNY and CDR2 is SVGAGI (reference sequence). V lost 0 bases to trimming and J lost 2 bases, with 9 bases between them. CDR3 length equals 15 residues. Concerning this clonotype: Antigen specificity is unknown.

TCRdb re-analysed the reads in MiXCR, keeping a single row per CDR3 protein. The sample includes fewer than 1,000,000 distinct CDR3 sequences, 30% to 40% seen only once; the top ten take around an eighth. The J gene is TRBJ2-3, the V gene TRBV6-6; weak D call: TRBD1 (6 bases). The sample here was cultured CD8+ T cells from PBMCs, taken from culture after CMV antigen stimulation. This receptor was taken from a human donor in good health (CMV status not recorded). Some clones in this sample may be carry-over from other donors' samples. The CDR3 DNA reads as TGTGCCAGCAGTTACTCGACAGGAGACACAGATACGCAGTATTTT. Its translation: CASSYSTGDTDTQYF.